This entry is about one T cell receptor (beta chain). Its specificity is not known. Alongside a J-beta primer mix, a sample-barcoded 5' primer served in a second PCR lasting about 7 to 11 cycles. TCRdb recomputed calls from the 5' RACE reads with MiXCR, one row per CDR3 protein. The sample carries about 1.8 million distinct CDR3 sequences, roughly 52% recorded once. These data originate in a study of blood T cells in healthy people across ages. General study findings and limits: TCR beta diversity correlated strongly with naive T cell percentage. It was not known whether donors were CMV positive (a possible confounder of expanded clonotype changes).

Germline assignment: CDR1 MNHEY and CDR2 SMNVEV (reference sequence). The length of the CDR3 is 13 residues. Deletions cut 5 bases from V and 5 bases from J, with 12 bases between. The J gene is TRBJ1-2, the V gene TRBV27; D is uncertain. Material for sequencing was blood. This TCR came from a woman aged 40-49 years in good health. CDR3 in amino acids: CASSAAGRYGYTF. The CDR3, as DNA: TGTGCCAGCAGTGCCGCAGGACGTTATGGCTACACCTTC.